Here is one TCR beta chain with its context. No antigen is known for it. The data were taken from a study of T-cell memory formation after mild COVID-19. Study-wide background: In these data, TCR clusters were largely donor specific.

TCRdb processed the 5' RACE reads anew with MiXCR; each CDR3 protein has one entry. The sample contains about 340,000 distinct CDR3 sequences, 10% to 15% of which appear only once. Notes on the study in general: Clones contracting over day 15 to 85 were CD4/CD8 balanced, with later expanders leaning CD4+.

V was cut by 1 base and J by 1 base, with 16 bases left in between. The CDR3 contains 17 residues. CDR1 is LGHDT, CDR2 YNNKEL, per germline (reference sequence). The specimen was PBMCs or a T cell subset sorted from them (not recorded which). This TCR was sampled from a man younger than 30 who had mild COVID-19 (a few samples of this study predate the infection). Cell type and time point are not known. The V call is TRBV3-1, the J call TRBJ1-2, with D tentatively TRBD1 (6 bases). The CDR3 nucleotides read TGTGCCAGCAGCCAAGGGGCGACAGGAGTTGGTAACTATGGCTACACCTTC. It codes for CASSQGATGVGNYGYTF. The whole variable domain, filled in from reference TRBV3-1 and TRBJ1-2, reads DTAVSQTPKYLVTQMGNDKSIKCEQNLGHDTMYWYKQDSKKFLKIMFSYNNKELIINETVPNRFSPKSPDKAHLNLHINSLELGDSAVYFCASSQGATGVGNYGYTFGSGTRLTVV.